This TCR beta chain was captured in a study of PD-1 blockade in mismatch repair-deficient tumors (dated by TCRdb to 2016 to 2017). With respect to the entire study: Between September 2013 and September 2016, around 91 consecutive patients with 11 to 13 mismatch repair-deficient cancer types, all previously treated and progressing, were enrolled in the trial. Deep sequencing of TCR CDR3 regions was used to track tumor-associated T cell clones in peripheral blood of patients responding to PD-1 blockade. Broad study findings and their caveats: Clones residing in the tumor, which were often undetectable in blood before treatment, expanded quickly after pembrolizumab and then contracted, generally before radiologic responses.

CDR1 and CDR2, per the germline V gene, are LGHNA and YSLEER. V drops 0 bases and J drops 6 bases, leaving 9 bases in between. The CDR3 sequence holds 14 residues, the cysteine and phenylalanine included. The CDR3 DNA has 42 bases and is translated from base 1. Mismatch repair deficiency in every enrolled patient was established by polymerase chain reaction or immunohistochemistry. TCR sequencing was performed for a few patients who responded to pembrolizumab therapy. In the phase II trial, pembrolizumab PD-1 blockade was tested prospectively in advanced mismatch repair-deficient cancers, no matter which tissue of origin the cancers came from. Peripheral blood T cell samples were gathered serially, both before PD-1 blockade started and at multiple time points afterward. The timing of each blood sample was reported as weeks after the first dose of pembrolizumab. Note on this clone: The specificity of this receptor is unknown. Base quality data are lacking; no much larger clone is found one base away.

Library preparation was by the immunoSEQ multiplex PCR assay. TCRdb obtained this table from immuneACCESS and retained in-frame rearrangements with V and J assigned. These tables miss some clones; where compared with another copy, unresolved V genes account for less than half of the shortfall, and the remainder is unexplained. For this sample there are about 68,000 clones; roughly 80% appear just once. The ten largest clonotypes hold about 5% of the sample. Source: peripheral blood, taken 2 weeks after starting pembrolizumab. The chain links TRBV4-3 with TRBJ2-1; TRBD2 could be the D gene, as 5 bases match. The TCR sequence derives from an adult with mismatch repair-deficient cancer. The DNA reads TGCGCCAGCAGCCAAGATAGAACTAGCAATGAGCAGTTCTTC. Translated, this gives CASSQDRTSNEQFF.